This passage covers 19 T cell receptor beta chains from one sample sequenced in a study of T cell clones after liver transplantation. The table came from immunoSEQ multiplex PCR; TCRdb's copy has only in-frame clones and leaves some out. The table shows 45,000 to 55,000 clones, with around 84% occurring only once. The sequencing used CD4+ T cells from blood, collected before liver transplant. The receptors were gathered from a human donor who received a liver transplant.

The gene calls are TRBV9 and TRBJ1-3; possible D gene TRBD1, 5 bases. The CDR3 is made up of 17 amino acids. In germline, CDR1 is SGDLS, CDR2 YYNGEE. The V end was cut by 0 bases, the J end by 4 bases, with 17 bases between. As DNA, the CDR3 is TGTGCCAGCAGCGTAGGAGGGACGGCCGCGGGGGGAAACACCATATATTTT. It encodes CASSVGGTAAGGNTIYF. Full variable domain (remainder filled in from reference TRBV9 and TRBJ1-3): DSGVTQTPKHLITATGQRVTLRCSPRSGDLSVYWYQQSLDQGLQFLIQYYNGEERAKGNILERFSAQQFPDLHSELNLSSLELGDSALYFCASSVGGTAAGGNTIYFGEGSWLTVV.

The chain is built from TRBV7-8 and TRBJ2-7; D is unclear. The CDR3 is made up of 14 amino acids. Germline CDR1 SGHVS, CDR2 FQNEAQ. Trimming left V 0 bases short and J 4 bases short, with 10 bases between. The CDR3 here is CASSLATYYYEQYF. CDR3 bases: TGTGCCAGCAGCTTAGCCACTTACTATTACGAGCAGTACTTC.

The chain links TRBV7-2 to TRBJ2-3, with no clear D. The CDR3 has 14 amino acids. Germline V gene sequence: CDR1 SGHTA, CDR2 FQGNSA. V shed 4 bases and J shed 6 bases, with 14 bases lying between them. The CDR3 loop is CASSSGRPLDTQYF. CDR3 in DNA: TGTGCCAGCAGCTCTGGACGGCCGCTGGATACGCAGTATTTT.

This clone was detected a few times. The V gene is TRBV7-3, the J gene TRBJ1-5, with D perhaps matching TRBD1 (5 bases). CDR1 and CDR2 (germline): SGHTA, FQGTGA. There are 13 residues in the CDR3. V was clipped by 3 bases and J by 5 bases, with 8 bases between them. The CDR3 DNA sequence: TGTGCCAGCAGCTTGGGACCTGATCAGCCCCAGCATTTT. It encodes CASSLGPDQPQHF.

The rearrangement uses TRBV20-1 and TRBJ2-5; D not certain. The CDR3 has 11 residues. Deletions cut 0 bases from V and 5 bases from J, with 4 bases between. Germline loops: CDR1 DFQATT, CDR2 SNEGSKA (reference sequence). CDR3 loop: CSARDRETQYF. As DNA, the CDR3 is TGCAGTGCTAGAGATCGGGAGACCCAGTACTTC.

In its sample, this clone was seen a few times. J is TRBJ2-2 and V is TRBV6-4, with no clear D. V was shortened by 2 bases and J by 3 bases, with 4 bases between the two germline ends. This CDR3 spans 13 amino acids. Germline V CDR1 and CDR2: MRHNA, SNTAGT. The CDR3 nucleotides are TGTGCCAGCAGTGACAGGGACACCGGGGAGCTGTTTTTT. Its translation: CASSDRDTGELFF.

This chain uses TRBV5-1 with TRBJ1-2, with D unresolved. Germline assignment: CDR1 SGHRS and CDR2 YFSETQ. V dropped 0 bases and J dropped 2 bases, with 17 bases sitting between them. The CDR3 sequence is 17 residues long. CDR3 sequence (DNA): TGCGCCAGCAGCTTGGCCTCCCGGGGTGGGCAAAACTATGGCTACACCTTC. Protein product: CASSLASRGGQNYGYTF.

The CDR3 protein is CASSLGLRNYGYTF. The CDR3 DNA sequence: TGTGCCAGCAGCTTGGGACTCAGGAACTATGGCTACACCTTC. The V call is TRBV5-6, the J call TRBJ1-2; D is unclear. The germline V gene encodes CDR1 SGHDT and CDR2 YYEEEE. With 0 bases removed from V and 2 bases from J, the gap between germline ends came to 8 bases. The CDR3 consists of 14 residues. The full variable domain, its missing parts supplied by reference TRBV5-6 and TRBJ1-2, is DAGVTQSPTHLIKTRGQQVTLRCSPKSGHDTVSWYQQALGQGPQFIFQYYEEEERQRGNFPDRFSGHQFPNYSSELNVNALLLGDSALYLCASSLGLRNYGYTFGSGTRLTVV.

The chain uses TRBV7-7 and TRBJ2-5; 7 bases agree with TRBD2. With V trimmed by 5 bases and J by 2 bases, 11 bases remained unmatched. The CDR3 spans 16 residues. In germline, CDR1 is SSHAT, CDR2 FNYEAQ (reference sequence). CDR3 DNA: TGTGCCAGCAGCCGGGGGGATTCGGGAGCACAAGAGACCCAGTACTTC. It codes for CASSRGDSGAQETQYF.

In its sample, this clone was seen once. The chain links TRBV5-5 to TRBJ1-3; D is perhaps TRBD1 (6 bases). CDR3 length equals 14 residues. V was cut by 7 bases and J by 0 bases, with 11 bases left in between. Germline loops: CDR1 SGHKS, CDR2 YYEKEE (reference sequence). The CDR3 DNA reads TGTGCCAGCGCTACAGGGCCCTCTGGAAACACCATATATTTT. Translating it yields CASATGPSGNTIYF.

This clone has more than one count but fewer than ten. V usage is TRBV10-3 and J usage is TRBJ1-1, with unresolved D. V was shortened by 6 bases and J by 5 bases, with 1 base between the two germline ends. The CDR3 has 9 residues. The germline gives CDR1 ENHRY, CDR2 SYGVKD. This chain's CDR3 is CAIRTEAFF. The CDR3 DNA follows: TGTGCCATCAGGACTGAAGCTTTCTTT.

This sequence joins TRBV11-2 and TRBJ2-2; 8 bases are a match to TRBD2. The CDR3 is made up of 14 amino acids. With V trimmed by 3 bases and J by 7 bases, 4 bases remained unmatched. Germline-derived CDR1 and CDR2 are SGHAT and FQNNGV. The CDR3 DNA sequence: TGTGCCAGCAGCTTGGAGCGGGAGATCGGGGAGCTGTTTTTT. It is translated as CASSLEREIGELFF.

The chain uses TRBV7-9 and TRBJ2-2; no clear D. The CDR3 contains 16 residues. Looked up from germline, CDR1 is SEHNR and CDR2 is FQNEAQ (reference sequence). With 1 base removed from V and 5 bases from J, the gap between germline ends came to 14 bases. The CDR3 nucleotides are TGTGCCAGCAGCTTAGGAGCCGGAGTCGGAACCGGGGAGCTGTTTTTT. Protein product: CASSLGAGVGTGELFF. The full variable domain, rest sourced from reference TRBV7-9 and TRBJ2-2, is DTGVSQNPRHKITKRGQNVTFRCDPISEHNRLYWYRQTLGQGPEFLTYFQNEAQLEKSRLLSDRFSAERPKGSFSTLEIQRTEQGDSAMYLCASSLGAGVGTGELFFGEGSRLTVL.

This chain connects TRBV28 to TRBJ2-1; 14 bases align to TRBD2. CDR1 and CDR2 (germline): MDHEN, SYDVKM. The CDR3 contains 19 residues. J gave up 0 bases and V 5 bases, and 9 bases lay outside the gene matches. DNA of the CDR3: TGTGCCAGCAGTGGCCCGACTAGCGGGAGGGCCACCTCCTACAATGAGCAGTTCTTC. This gives the protein CASSGPTSGRATSYNEQFF.

J is TRBJ1-2 and V is TRBV5-6; the match to TRBD1 covers 7 bases. The CDR3 is made up of 13 amino acids. Per germline, CDR1 SGHDT and CDR2 YYEEEE. The V and J ends lost 4 bases and 3 bases, in that order; junction bases with no gene match: 3. Here the CDR3 DNA reads TGTGCCAGCAGCATCGGGACAGACTATGGCTACACCTTC. It encodes CASSIGTDYGYTF.

The V gene is TRBV2, the J gene TRBJ2-7; D gene ambiguous. Germline CDR1 and CDR2: SNHLY and FYNNEI. The CDR3 covers 15 residues. With 5 bases removed from V and 4 bases from J, the gap between germline ends came to 18 bases. This CDR3 reads CASSFGRGRAYEQYF. The CDR3 bases are TGTGCCAGCAGTTTCGGACGAGGCCGGGCGTACGAGCAGTACTTC. The full variable domain, in which reference TRBV2 and TRBJ2-7 provide the parts outside the CDR3, is EPEVTQTPSHQVTQMGQEVILRCVPISNHLYFYWYRQILGQKVEFLVSFYNNEISEKSEIFDDQFSVERPDGSNFTLKIRSTKLEDSAMYFCASSFGRGRAYEQYFGPGTRLTVT.

V is TRBV18 and J is TRBJ1-5, with D possibly TRBD1 on 5 matching bases. Germline lookup yields CDR1 KGHSH and CDR2 LQKENI. This CDR3 spans 14 amino acids. Deletions cut 2 bases from V and 3 bases from J, with 8 bases between. CDR3: CASSPEGNNQPQHF. The CDR3 DNA reads as TGTGCCAGCTCACCAGAGGGGAACAATCAGCCCCAGCATTTT.

The chain carries TRBV5-1 and TRBJ2-4, with D possibly TRBD2 on 6 matching bases. Trimming removed 4 bases from V and 8 bases from J, with 13 bases in between. The CDR3 is 13 residues long. Germline lookup yields CDR1 SGHRS and CDR2 YFSETQ. The CDR3 loop is CASSERERDIQYF. In DNA, the CDR3 is TGCGCCAGCAGCGAACGGGAGAGGGACATTCAGTACTTC.

By sample share, this clone is medium-sized. The chain links TRBV5-6 to TRBJ2-3; D remains ambiguous. V was clipped by 0 bases and J by 10 bases, with 6 bases between them. This CDR3 spans 11 amino acids. Germline CDR1 reads SGHDT; CDR2 reads YYEEEE. The CDR3 loop reads CASSLGVSQYF. The DNA for the CDR3 is TGTGCCAGCAGCTTGGGGGTGTCGCAGTATTTT.